The 30 T cell receptor beta chains given below trace back to one sample, sequenced in a study of OX40 agonist ivuxolimab in advanced cancers. Sequencing was performed with immunoSEQ multiplex PCR; in TCRdb, only in-frame clones are kept and a portion is missing. The sample holds around 19,000 clones; about 70% are singletons and the top ten take roughly a third. This specimen was CD4+ or CD8+ T cells sorted from blood, taken in a trial of the OX40 agonist ivuxolimab. Source of these receptors: an adult with an advanced solid tumor such as melanoma, head and neck, liver or kidney cancer.

The chain links TRBV7-2 to TRBJ2-7; the match to TRBD2 covers 9 bases. Germline loops: CDR1 SGHTA, CDR2 FQGNSA. With 6 bases clipped from V and 3 bases from J, the junction kept 9 bases outside the gene matches. CDR3 length equals 15 residues. The CDR3: CASRPLAGAGYEQYF. The DNA for the CDR3 is TGTGCCAGCAGACCTTTAGCGGGAGCGGGCTACGAGCAGTACTTC.

This clone showed up just once. Other DNA sequences in this sample translate to the same CDR3. The chain combines TRBV9 with TRBJ1-5; D is possibly TRBD1 (5 bases). The CDR3 consists of 12 residues. Germline CDR1 and CDR2: SGDLS and YYNGEE. V was shortened by 7 bases and J by 1 base, with 6 bases between the two germline ends. Here the CDR3 reads CASGGSNQPQHF. Written as DNA, the CDR3 is TGTGCCAGCGGGGGGAGCAATCAGCCCCAGCATTTT.

The J gene is TRBJ1-5, the V gene TRBV7-3, with D possibly being TRBD1 (6 bases). Germline CDR1 and CDR2: SGHTA and FQGTGA. The V and J ends lost 8 bases and 3 bases respectively, with 14 bases between them. CDR3 length: 14 amino acids. The CDR3 sequence is CASGGRGVNQPQHF. CDR3 coding DNA: TGTGCCAGCGGGGGCAGGGGTGTCAATCAGCCCCAGCATTTT.

The chain is built from TRBV4-1 and TRBJ2-1, with 9 bases identical to TRBD2. CDR3 length equals 18 residues. CDR1 is MGHRA, CDR2 YSYEKL, per germline. Germline trimming cut 0 bases from V and 4 bases from J; bases unmatched to any gene: 10. The CDR3 sequence: CASSQDASGADLYNEQFF. The CDR3 nucleotides read TGCGCCAGCAGCCAAGATGCTAGCGGGGCCGATCTGTACAATGAGCAGTTCTTC.

The genes are TRBV29-1 and TRBJ2-2; 11 bases line up with TRBD2. The CDR3 sequence is 16 residues long. The germline CDR1 and CDR2 sequences are SQVTM and ANQGSEA. Trimming took 3 bases from V and 7 from J; bases not matched to a gene: 10. In nucleotides, the CDR3 is TGCAGCGTTGAGGGCCCCGGGACTAGCGGAGACGGGGAGCTGTTTTTT. The encoded protein is CSVEGPGTSGDGELFF.

This sequence joins TRBV7-2 and TRBJ1-2, with 8 positions matching TRBD1. The CDR3 spans 15 residues. Germline V lookup: CDR1 SGHTA, CDR2 FQGNSA. With 2 bases clipped from V and 4 bases from J, the junction kept 6 bases outside the gene matches. In DNA form, the CDR3 reads TGTGCCAGCAGCTTACCGAGACAGGGGAGCTATGGCTACACCTTC. It translates to CASSLPRQGSYGYTF.

V is TRBV7-9 and J is TRBJ2-7; D gene uncertain. The J call may be in error: the DNA end matches TRBJ2-5 better. The germline CDR1 and CDR2 sequences are SEHNR and FQNEAQ (reference sequence). This CDR3 is 13 amino acids long. The CDR3 bases are TGTGCCAGCAGCCCCCAATCCCAAGAGACCCAGTACTTC. It specifies CASSPQSQETQYF.

This clone occurred a few times. The chain combines TRBV10-3 with TRBJ2-1, with 11 bases aligning to TRBD1. J gave up 0 bases and V 4 bases, and 11 bases lay outside the gene matches. The CDR3 has 19 residues. CDR1 and CDR2 (germline): ENHRY, SYGVKD. The DNA for the CDR3 is TGTGCCATCAGTGGGGGACAGGGGGGGTTCCAGAGCTCCTACAATGAGCAGTTCTTC. Its protein is CAISGGQGGFQSSYNEQFF.

The chain is built from TRBV5-1 and TRBJ2-1; weak D call: TRBD2 (6 bases). V was pared by 0 bases and J by 0 bases, with 10 bases between. The V gene's germline CDR1 is SGHRS and CDR2 YFSETQ. CDR3 length equals 16 residues. The CDR3 loop reads CASSLADGSSYNEQFF. CDR3 sequence (DNA): TGCGCCAGCAGCTTGGCCGACGGGAGCTCCTACAATGAGCAGTTCTTC.

The genes are TRBV30 and TRBJ1-1; D ambiguous. Germline V CDR1 and CDR2: GTSNPN, SVGIG (reference sequence). There are 13 residues in the CDR3. V dropped 0 bases and J dropped 11 bases, with 16 bases sitting between them. The DNA of the CDR3 is TGTGCCTGGAGTGTCCGCTACCCCCCCCAGGCTTTCTTT. Translating gives CAWSVRYPPQAFF.

The rearrangement joins TRBV21-1 to TRBJ2-1; the D call of TRBD2 is as the table states it, not checked on the DNA. TRBV21-1 is given as a pseudogene. The CDR3 runs 16 residues. The CDR3 reads CASSRDSLQRGNEQFF. The CDR3, as DNA: TGTGCCAGCAGCCGGGACTCCCTCCAACGTGGCAATGAGCAGTTCTTC.

The chain links TRBV28 to TRBJ2-1; no definite D call. The CDR3 is 13 amino acids. Germline assignment: CDR1 MDHEN and CDR2 SYDVKM. V lost 2 bases and J lost 8, with 10 bases in between. Here the CDR3 DNA reads TGTGCCAGCAGTTTAGTGGGCCTAGATGAGCAGTTCTTC. This gives the protein CASSLVGLDEQFF.

The V call is TRBV27, the J call TRBJ2-7, with a tentative D call TRBD2 (7 bases). In germline, CDR1 is MNHEY, CDR2 SMNVEV (reference sequence). The CDR3 extends over 13 amino acids. Deletions cut 0 bases from V and 6 bases from J, with 9 bases between. CDR3 DNA: TGTGCCAGCAGTTTATCGGCGGGGGCCGAGCAGTACTTC. It codes for CASSLSAGAEQYF.

The J gene is TRBJ1-6, the V gene TRBV5-5, with a possible D match to TRBD1 (5 bases). This CDR3 is 15 amino acids long. Trimming removed 0 bases from V and 6 bases from J, with 10 bases in between. Germline V gives CDR1 SGHKS, CDR2 YYEKEE (reference sequence). The CDR3 reads CASSLAGQGNSPLHF. The CDR3 region has the DNA TGTGCCAGCAGCTTGGCGGGCCAGGGTAATTCACCCCTCCACTTT.

There are a few counts of this clone. The rearrangement links TRBV5-1 to TRBJ2-7; 10 positions agree with TRBD1. The CDR3 has 18 amino acids. Looked up from germline, CDR1 is SGHRS and CDR2 is YFSETQ. V was clipped by 3 bases and J by 1 base; unmatched bases: 13. The CDR3 sequence: CASSSEGTGDPSSYEQYF. CDR3 sequence (DNA): TGCGCCAGCAGCTCGGAAGGGACAGGGGACCCATCATCCTACGAGCAGTACTTC.

The V and J genes are TRBV6-6 and TRBJ1-2; 7 bases are shared with TRBD1. Germline assignment: CDR1 MNHNY and CDR2 SVGAGI (reference sequence). V trimming: 6 bases; J trimming: 7 bases; junction bases outside the gene matches: 8. The CDR3 extends over 13 amino acids. The CDR3 region is CASRLTGELGYTF. The CDR3 region has the DNA TGTGCCAGCAGGCTTACAGGGGAACTTGGCTACACCTTC.

The V and J genes are TRBV28 and TRBJ2-7, with D maybe TRBD2 (5 bases). V lost 6 bases and J lost 3, with 12 bases in between. Germline V lookup: CDR1 MDHEN, CDR2 SYDVKM. The CDR3 is made up of 13 amino acids. In DNA, the CDR3 is TGTGCCAGCAGCCCTAGCTACGACTACGAGCAGTACTTC. As protein: CASSPSYDYEQYF.

This clone was seen a few times. The chain uses TRBV7-9 and TRBJ1-1; D is undetermined. The CDR3 runs to 12 residues. Trimming removed 2 bases at V and 0 bases at J, with 1 base between. Germline CDR1 and CDR2: SEHNR and FQNEAQ (reference sequence). CDR3 DNA: TGTGCCAGCAGCTTAATGAACACTGAAGCTTTCTTT. This translates into CASSLMNTEAFF.

The V call is TRBV7-2, the J call TRBJ1-4; 7 bases match TRBD1. CDR3 length equals 14 residues. Looked up from germline, CDR1 is SGHTA and CDR2 is FQGNSA. Trimming removed 6 bases from V and 2 bases from J; junction bases left unmatched: 3. The DNA of the CDR3 is TGTGCCAGCAGTCAACAGGGGACTAATGAAAAACTGTTTTTT. This gives the protein CASSQQGTNEKLFF.

This sequence joins TRBV2 and TRBJ2-1; 9 nucleotides align to TRBD2. The CDR3 is 14 amino acids. Trimming cost V 4 bases and J 4 bases; bases outside gene matches: 2. CDR1 and CDR2 (germline): SNHLY, FYNNEI. The CDR3 region has the DNA TGTGCCAGCAGTGGACTAGCGGAGTACAATGAGCAGTTCTTC. Protein sequence: CASSGLAEYNEQFF.

The rearrangement joins TRBV9 to TRBJ2-1, with 9 nucleotides matching TRBD2. Germline assignment: CDR1 SGDLS and CDR2 YYNGEE. This CDR3 has 15 residues. The ends lost 3 bases at V and 6 bases at J; junction bases unmatched: 7. CDR3 protein: CASSAGTSRSNEQFF. The CDR3 bases are TGTGCCAGCAGCGCCGGGACTAGCAGGTCCAATGAGCAGTTCTTC.

The chain uses TRBV15 and TRBJ2-7; 10 nucleotides agree with TRBD1. Per germline, CDR1 LNHNV and CDR2 YYDKDF (reference sequence). Trimming took 5 bases from V and 3 from J; bases not matched to a gene: 7. CDR3 length: 15 amino acids. The CDR3 DNA reads as TGTGCCACCAGCCCCGCGACAGGGGGCGGCTACGAGCAGTACTTC. It encodes CATSPATGGGYEQYF.

V and J are TRBV6-5 and TRBJ2-2; TRBD1 or TRBD2 may be the D gene (5 bases each). The CDR3 loop spans 14 amino acids. The V end lost 6 bases, the J end lost 5 bases, and 13 bases lay between the germline ends. The germline V gene encodes CDR1 MNHEY and CDR2 SVGAGI. CDR3 coding DNA: TGTGCCAGCAGCCTAGGCGAGGGGACCGGGGAGCTGTTTTTT. Its protein product is CASSLGEGTGELFF.

This clone was observed a few times. The chain combines TRBV6-5 with TRBJ2-3, with 8 bases matching TRBD1. Germline CDR1 MNHEY, CDR2 SVGAGI. This CDR3 contains 15 residues. V lost 2 bases and J lost 2; bases outside the gene matches: 3. CDR3 sequence (DNA): TGTGCCAGCAGTTACGCGGGACAGGTCACAGATACGCAGTATTTT. Translated: CASSYAGQVTDTQYF.

The chain has TRBV19 and TRBJ2-7; 8 bases line up with TRBD2. CDR1 LNHDA and CDR2 SQIVND come from the germline V gene (reference sequence). The CDR3 loop spans 15 amino acids. V was clipped by 6 bases and J by 3 bases; unmatched bases: 10. CDR3 amino acids: CASRRAGGEIYEQYF. As DNA, the CDR3 is TGTGCCAGTAGAAGGGCGGGGGGTGAGATCTACGAGCAGTACTTC.

This clone was counted between two and nine times. V is TRBV4-2 and J is TRBJ1-2; 7 nucleotides align to TRBD1. V lost 2 bases to trimming and J lost 2 bases; unmatched junction nucleotides: 8. The length of the CDR3 is 16 residues. Per the germline V gene, CDR1 is LGHNA and CDR2 is YNFKEQ. Here the CDR3 reads CASSQFAGGRNYGYTF. The CDR3 nucleotides are TGTGCCAGCAGCCAATTCGCAGGGGGACGGAACTATGGCTACACCTTC.

This clone has just a few counts. The chain uses TRBV27 and TRBJ1-6; the match to TRBD1 covers 9 bases. Germline V gene lookup returns CDR1 MNHEY and CDR2 SMNVEV (reference sequence). The junction had 6 bases not matched to a gene; V was cut back by 5 bases and J by 10 bases. This CDR3 has 14 residues. For the CDR3, the DNA is TGTGCCAGCAGTCCCGGGACAGGGTACTCACCCCTCCACTTT. It codes for CASSPGTGYSPLHF.

The rearrangement uses TRBV7-9 and TRBJ2-7, with D perhaps matching TRBD2 (6 bases). Trimming took 5 bases from V and 1 from J, leaving 9 bases between them. The CDR3 is made up of 13 amino acids. Germline-derived CDR1 and CDR2 are SEHNR and FQNEAQ (reference sequence). The CDR3 nucleotides are TGTGCCAGCAGCCCGGGGGTTTCCTACGAGCAGTACTTC. As protein: CASSPGVSYEQYF.

The V gene is TRBV7-8, the J gene TRBJ2-7, with D tentatively TRBD2 (6 bases). CDR1 and CDR2 from the germline V gene are SGHVS and FQNEAQ. Deletions cut 5 bases from V and 4 bases from J, with 9 bases between. The CDR3 sequence is 12 residues long. The CDR3 here is CASSPGGYEQYF. The CDR3, as DNA: TGTGCCAGCAGCCCTGGGGGGTACGAGCAGTACTTC.

The genes are TRBV7-9 and TRBJ2-1, with no clear D. CDR3 size: 12 residues. V lost 0 bases to trimming and J lost 9 bases, with 6 bases between them. Germline V gene data show CDR1 as SEHNR and CDR2 as FQNEAQ (reference sequence). DNA of the CDR3: TGTGCCAGCAGCTTAGCCAGCGTTGAGCAGTTCTTC. Amino acid sequence: CASSLASVEQFF.